What follows are 5 T cell receptor beta chains derived from one specimen sequenced in a study of T cell responses to AZD1222 COVID-19 vaccine. The assay was immunoSEQ multiplex PCR, and TCRdb's table has in-frame clones only and misses some. Of over 95,000 clones listed, 85% to 90% are singletons. This sample comprised peripheral blood, obtained on day 0 of AZD1222 vaccination. The origin of the receptors is an adult in good health.

The chain uses TRBV19 and TRBJ1-5; possible D gene TRBD1, 6 bases. The germline V and J ends were trimmed by 7 bases and 4 bases, with 11 bases remaining between them. Germline V lookup: CDR1 LNHDA, CDR2 SQIVND (reference sequence). The CDR3 extends over 13 amino acids. This CDR3 is CASMEGVNQPQHF. In DNA form, the CDR3 reads TGTGCCAGTATGGAGGGGGTGAATCAGCCCCAGCATTTT.

The chain uses TRBV28 and TRBJ2-7; D is unresolved. This CDR3 has 13 residues. The V end was cut by 6 bases, the J end by 4 bases, with 13 bases between. Germline lookup yields CDR1 MDHEN and CDR2 SYDVKM. CDR3 region: CASRRPFRYEQYF. The DNA for the CDR3 is TGTGCCAGCAGGCGCCCCTTTAGATACGAGCAGTACTTC.

The CDR3 protein is CASSQNGQQPQHF. Here the CDR3 DNA reads TGTGCCAGCAGTCAAAACGGACAACAGCCCCAGCATTTT. This rearrangement joins TRBV6-5 to TRBJ1-5, with D possibly matching TRBD1 (5 bases). Trimming took off 5 bases at V and 7 bases at J, with 12 bases between the two ends. The CDR3 runs 13 residues. Germline V gene sequence: CDR1 MNHEY, CDR2 SVGAGI.

The chain is built from TRBV27 and TRBJ1-2; 9 bases agree with TRBD1. Trimming cost V 8 bases and J 2 bases; bases outside gene matches: 15. The CDR3 runs to 17 residues. The germline gives CDR1 MNHEY, CDR2 SMNVEV (reference sequence). CDR3 amino acids: CASRFRDRAHSNYGYTF. DNA of the CDR3: TGTGCCAGCCGCTTCCGGGACAGGGCGCACTCAAACTATGGCTACACCTTC.

V gene TRBV10-2 combines with J gene TRBJ2-7; 8 positions agree with TRBD2. CDR1 is WSHSY, CDR2 SAAADI, per germline. This CDR3 has 15 residues. With V trimmed by 7 bases and J by 5 bases, 13 bases remained unmatched. DNA for the CDR3: TGCGCCAGCACCCCGGTGGCGGGAGGTGGCAACGAGCAGTACTTC. It specifies CASTPVAGGGNEQYF.